The clone carrying this TCR beta chain turned up a few times. These data belong to a study of CD8 T cells in Susac syndrome. Trimming removed 0 bases at V and 3 bases at J, with 6 bases between. Germline CDR1 reads SEHNR; CDR2 reads FQNEAQ (reference sequence). This CDR3 has 13 residues. A quantity of about 0.5 to 1 ug RNA underwent reverse transcription using random hexamers. TCR beta CDR3 was amplified by immunoSEQ covering 54 Vbeta and 13 Jbeta. TCRdb reprocessed the immunoSEQ multiplex PCR reads via MiXCR and lists one record per CDR3 protein. The sample has tens of thousands of distinct CDR3 sequences, 85% to 95% seen once. The sequenced target, TCR beta, came from blood CD8+ and CD4+ T cells. Patients with Susac syndrome showed fulfilment of recently defined diagnostic criteria for definite or probable disease.

The chain has TRBV7-9 and TRBJ2-7; D unclear. The sample consisted of CD8+ T cells from PBMCs. This receptor was taken from a human donor with Susac syndrome. The CDR3 nucleotides are TGTGCCAGCAGCTTAGCTCCGGGCTACGAGCAGTACTTC. Protein product: CASSLAPGYEQYF.